The rows below give T cell receptor beta chains drawn from one sample of a study of shared clonotypes between healthy human individuals. Profiled with immunoSEQ multiplex PCR; TCRdb holds only in-frame clones, not every one. The sample has 2.3 million or so clones, 93% seen once. The sequencing sample was made of naive CD4+ T cells from PBMCs. These receptor sequences come from a man younger than 30 in good health. Some clones in this sample may be carry-over from other donors' samples. The CDR3 runs from the conserved cysteine through the conserved F or W. Each record gives: V gene, clone size, J gene, D gene, CDR3 DNA, CDR3 protein. A D gene is named only where the DNA matches it firmly. Size values are once, few and many counts, or a class for expanded clones, and some rows have none.

V: TRBV7-2
size: NA
J: TRBJ2-1
D: TRBD2
DNA: TGTGCCAGCAGCTTAGCAGGGACTAGATCCTACAATGAGCAGTTCTTC
CDR3: CASSLAGTRSYNEQFF

V: TRBV27
size: NA
J: TRBJ2-7
D: TRBD1
DNA: TGTGCCAGCAGCCGGGACAGAACCTACGAGCAGTACTTC
CDR3: CASSRDRTYEQYF

V: TRBV9
size: NA
J: TRBJ2-1
D: NA
DNA: TGTGCCAGCAGCGTCTCAGGGGGGACTTCTTACAATGAGCAGTTCTTC
CDR3: CASSVSGGTSYNEQFF

V: TRBV28
size: NA
J: TRBJ2-5
D: TRBD2
DNA: TGTGCCAGCAGTTTATTAGGAGCGGGAGTGGAGACCCAGTACTTC
CDR3: CASSLLGAGVETQYF

V: TRBV7-2
size: NA
J: TRBJ1-1
D: NA
DNA: TGTGCCAGCAGCTTAGAGGGGGTTGAAGCTTTCTTT
CDR3: CASSLEGVEAFF

V: TRBV18
size: NA
J: TRBJ2-5
D: TRBD1
DNA: TGTGCCAGCTCACCGGTCCGGGACAGGGCCGGAGAGACCCAGTACTTC
CDR3: CASSPVRDRAGETQYF

V: TRBV21-1
size: NA
J: TRBJ2-1
D: NA
DNA: TGTGCCAGCAGCAGCGCACAGGGTTCCTACAATGAGCAGTTCTTC
CDR3: CASSSAQGSYNEQFF

V: TRBV21-1
size: NA
J: TRBJ1-1
D: NA
DNA: TGTGCCAGCAGCTCCCCGTTGGAGGAGGGCCACACTGAAGCTTTCTTT
CDR3: CASSSPLEEGHTEAFF

V: TRBV7-8
size: NA
J: TRBJ2-3
D: TRBD2
DNA: TGTGCCAGCAGCTTAGGACTAGCGGGAAGCACAGATACGCAGTATTTT
CDR3: CASSLGLAGSTDTQYF

V: TRBV12-5
size: NA
J: TRBJ2-1
D: NA
DNA: TGTGCTAGTGGGTCCGCAGGGTACGAGCAGTTCTTC
CDR3: CASGSAGYEQFF

V: TRBV5-5
size: NA
J: TRBJ1-2
D: TRBD1
DNA: TGTGCCAGCAGCTACACAGGGGGCGCGGGTGGCTACACCTTC
CDR3: CASSYTGGAGGYTF

V: TRBV2
size: NA
J: TRBJ2-2
D: TRBD1
DNA: TGTGCCAGCAGTCTACGAGGGGAGATAGGGGGCTACACCGGGGAGCTGTTTTTT
CDR3: CASSLRGEIGGYTGELFF

V: TRBV27
size: NA
J: TRBJ2-7
D: NA
DNA: TGTGCCAGCAGTTTCCCTCTCCGCCACTACGAGCAGTACTTC
CDR3: CASSFPLRHYEQYF

V: TRBV5-6
size: NA
J: TRBJ2-5
D: TRBD2
DNA: TGTGCCAGCAGCGGGGGACTAGCGGCTTTGGAGACCCAGTACTTC
CDR3: CASSGGLAALETQYF

V: TRBV5-1
size: NA
J: TRBJ2-7
D: NA
DNA: TGCGCCAGCAGCTTGTACGGGATCAACGAGCAGTACTTC
CDR3: CASSLYGINEQYF

V: TRBV30
size: NA
J: TRBJ2-5
D: TRBD1
DNA: TGTGCCTGGAGTGTATCGACAGGGTTTTGGGAGACCCAGTACTTC
CDR3: CAWSVSTGFWETQYF

V: TRBV7-8
size: NA
J: TRBJ1-1
D: NA
DNA: TGTGCCAGCAGCTTTCAATGGAACACTGAAGCTTTCTTT
CDR3: CASSFQWNTEAFF

V: TRBV2
size: NA
J: TRBJ1-2
D: NA
DNA: TGTGCCAGCAGACAGGGCGGGTATGGCTACACCTTC
CDR3: CASRQGGYGYTF

V: TRBV6-6
size: NA
J: TRBJ1-2
D: NA
DNA: TGTGCCAGCAGTCCACGAACATATGGCTACACCTTC
CDR3: CASSPRTYGYTF

V: TRBV10-3
size: NA
J: TRBJ1-5
D: NA
DNA: TGTGCCATCAGTGATAGGGAAGATCAGCCCCAGCATTTT
CDR3: CAISDREDQPQHF

V: TRBV28
size: NA
J: TRBJ2-2
D: TRBD1
DNA: TGTGCCAGCAGTCTTCGGGACAGGGCCCCGAACACCGGGGAGCTGTTTTTT
CDR3: CASSLRDRAPNTGELFF

V: TRBV25-1
size: NA
J: TRBJ2-7
D: TRBD2
DNA: TGTGCCAGCAGTGAAGGGGGGGGAGTCTACGAGCAGTACTTC
CDR3: CASSEGGGVYEQYF

V: TRBV6-5
size: few
J: TRBJ1-1
D: TRBD1
DNA: TGTGCCAGCAGTTACCAACCGGGACAGGGGACTGAAGCTTTCTTT
CDR3: CASSYQPGQGTEAFF

V: TRBV6-6
size: NA
J: TRBJ2-7
D: NA
DNA: TGTGCCAGCAGCTCGTCTTGGGGACTCTACGAGCAGTACTTC
CDR3: CASSSSWGLYEQYF

V: TRBV4-1
size: NA
J: TRBJ1-4
D: TRBD1
DNA: TGCGCCAGCAGCCACGGACAGGGGGAAAAACTGTTTTTT
CDR3: CASSHGQGEKLFF

V: TRBV6-1
size: NA
J: TRBJ2-7
D: NA
DNA: TGTGCCAGCAGTGCTGGCAGGGCCTACGAGCAGTACTTC
CDR3: CASSAGRAYEQYF

V: TRBV5-1
size: NA
J: TRBJ2-7
D: TRBD1
DNA: TGCGCCAGCAGCCGCCGGGACAGTGACTACGAGCAGTACTTC
CDR3: CASSRRDSDYEQYF

V: TRBV10-3
size: NA
J: TRBJ2-1
D: TRBD2
DNA: TGTGCCATCAGCGCCGGGACTAGCGGGAGGGCGTACAATGAGCAGTTCTTC
CDR3: CAISAGTSGRAYNEQFF